The TCR beta chain under discussion was sequenced for a study of cytomegalovirus exposure and HLA in healthy donors (TCRdb year 2017). Context from the whole study: According to an earlier analysis of several hundred of the donors, 150 million to 200 million T cells yielded 100 million or so unique TCR beta sequences and approximately 280 Gb of sequence data. Approximately 310 gigabases of sequencing data and around 85 million unique TCR sequences made up an early release that covered some 640 HLA-typed donors. Among the approximately 400 genotyped donors, around 81% belonged to the genetic ancestry cluster associated with self-reported Caucasian donors. The study was designed to test whether signatures of past pathogen exposure could be identified by cataloging public T cell receptors. The study profiled the T cell repertoires of hundreds of subjects by immunosequencing and related them to cytomegalovirus serostatus. Along with the approximately 700-subject first cohort, a separate validation cohort of over a hundred different subjects was used. To predict cytomegalovirus infection status, the study brought together high-throughput TCR immunosequencing, statistical association of individual TCRs with disease status, and machine learning. To study patterns of TCR occurrence, a later analysis re-analyzed previously published TCR beta repertoires from just over 650 donors and added high-resolution HLA genotyping. Rather than drawing on any new phenotypic data, the later analysis identified candidate immune exposures from TCR beta sequences and the way those sequences occurred across donors. In an earlier analysis of over 550 of the donors, high-throughput TCR beta sequencing was used to judge whether each TCR beta V gene segment behaved as functional or pseudogenic. Donor age, sex, ethnicity and CMV serostatus were collected together with the repertoire data. A later genetic analysis took genome-wide SNP genotypes for about 65% of the 666 donors and used that subset as a discovery cohort. All discovery cohort repertoires had been generated using a single sequencing platform. Class I and class II HLA loci were covered by the typing at four-digit resolution. The number of typed donors differed by locus: roughly 629-640 for A, B, C, DRB1 and DQB1; 500 to 550 for DQA1; fewer than 610 for DPA1; and around 470 for DPB1. Roughly 5 DR-DQ haplotypes were handled as single units for association and clustering because linkage in the cohort was strong. Across some 400 genotyped donors of the cohort, an average of roughly 250,000 unique TCR beta nucleotide sequences per donor were sequenced, and about a sixth of those sequences were non-productive. The paper's findings and limits, for the study overall: In a later analysis, most CMV-associated TCR beta chains were found to appear HLA-restricted, with HLA associations seemingly driven largely by CMV exposure. According to a later analysis, parvovirus B19, influenza, CMV and Epstein-Barr virus appeared linked to several top co-occurrence clusters. The earlier analysis of fewer than 750 of the donors excluded 15 to 20 rarely observed V segments, including chromosome 9 orphons, because counts were too low. This cohort had only TCR beta chains sequenced, and the lack of alpha or paired-chain data limited which features could be detected. In a later genetic analysis, a missense DCLRE1C variant was associated with V-gene and J-gene trimming of TCR beta chains, and the association was replicated in an independent cohort. A further reported finding was that TCR beta sequences accurately predicted the HLA-A and HLA-B alleles for most subjects in the first cohort. A group of highly shared sequence variants was considered likely to be a technical artifact of the sequencing pipeline. For the cohort, immune exposure information was limited to CMV serostatus. The classifier was reported to diagnose cytomegalovirus status with high specificity and sensitivity in both the original cohort and the validation cohort. Correlated functional status among segregating V segments might reflect linkage disequilibrium, but an unknown experimental factor could not be ruled out. While some public TCRs were present in many individuals, most TCR sequences turned up only very rarely across donors. Specific HLA alleles were associated with 15,000 to 20,000 TCR beta sequences at a false discovery rate of 0.05 in a later analysis. Assigning TCR associations to individual alleles was difficult when HLA alleles, especially DR and DQ, strongly co-occurred. HLA typing was unavailable for some donors at each locus, so association tests used only the typed subset. Presence/absence analyses assumed roughly uniform sequencing depth across donors, an assumption that may not hold. Some IMGT-functional V segments, including TRBV6-2 and TRBV6-3, could not be distinguished by the 87-base-pair reads and were therefore excluded. In vitro tests confirmed that a few of the cytomegalovirus-associated TCR beta chains recognize cytomegalovirus antigens. Compared with the roughly 710-donor mean, donors in an Asian-associated ancestry cluster had fewer N-insertions in productive TCRs, according to a later genetic analysis. In an earlier analysis of more than 450 of the donors, most TCR beta V segments were observed in productive rearrangements about 90% or about 30% of the time, broadly matching IMGT annotations. The authors suggested that the approach could potentially be extended to other disease states and immunological phenotypes. Compared with equally common non-associated chains, HLA-associated TCR beta chains in a later analysis were more clonally expanded and had lower generation probabilities. The study listed over 150 TCR beta chains as associated with cytomegalovirus. In a later analysis, TCR association rates were found to vary across HLA loci, with the most associated TCRs seen for DRB1 alleles and the fewest for HLA-C alleles.

Notes on this clone: Its antigen remains unidentified. Base qualities are not provided; no much larger clone lies one nucleotide away.

Libraries were constructed by the immunoSEQ multiplex PCR assay. A mixture of 60 forward primers for TCR Vbeta segments and 13 reverse primers for TCR Jbeta segments was used in the multiplex PCR. Amplification of the CDR3 region of rearranged TCR beta genes was performed with a multiplex PCR assay on genomic DNA. Amplified TCR beta libraries were sequenced as 87-base-pair reads on the Illumina HiSeq System. As for how the authors treated the data: A later analysis counted approximately 74 million unique TCR beta chains across the 550 to 750 repertoires, and about 10 million of these chains were shared by at least two donors. To remove PCR and sequencing errors, raw reads were error-corrected and collapsed into unique sequences using a nearest-neighbor algorithm that merged closely related sequences. Alignment of CDR3 sequences to IMGT reference sequences was used to assign V, D and J gene segments. For a sequence to be retained, a match of at least six nucleotides to both a V gene segment and a J gene segment was required. A rearrangement counted as productive if the CDR3 had no stop codons and remained in frame with V and J, and every other rearrangement counted as non-productive. Following IMGT convention, CDR3 was defined as the stretch from the second conserved V-encoded cysteine up to the conserved J-encoded phenylalanine. In an earlier analysis of more than 550 of the donors, sequences lacking an unambiguous match to a single V gene segment were excluded. In an earlier analysis of roughly 600 of the donors, a V segment was called functional when productive rearrangements were above 56.7%, and segregating when the standard deviation between donors exceeded 5%. To diagnose cytomegalovirus status from the catalog of TCR beta chain sequences, a statistical classification framework was built. V and J gene assignment, in a later analysis, came from comparing TCR nucleotide sequences with IMGT/GENE-DB human TR gene sequences. A later analysis assigned CDR3 sequences and most-parsimonious VDJ recombination scenarios with the TCRdist pipeline. In a later analysis, each TCR beta chain was defined by its CDR3 amino acid sequence together with its V-gene family, and reads lacking a unique V-gene family were excluded. To address suspected cross-contamination and a sequencing artifact, a later analysis removed 450 to 700 highly shared, low-generation-probability nucleotide sequences. In a later analysis, a clonal expansion index for each public chain was calculated from normalized within-repertoire ranks of inferred template counts. Generation probabilities in a later analysis came from a VDJ recombination model fitted to out-of-frame rearrangements, and those results were checked against IGoR. In a later analysis, TCR-TCR, TCR-HLA and TCR-CMV co-occurrence was scored with hypergeometric tests, and a repertoire-size bias correction was applied to TCR pairs. False discovery rates were estimated in a later analysis by permuting HLA or CMV assignments 20 times. In a later analysis, co-occurring TCRs were grouped with DBSCAN, and TCRdist sequence similarity was added when clustering was performed within HLA-allele-positive subsets. Co-occurrence clustering excluded repertoires with fewer than 30,000 or more than 120,000 public chains, plus five with anomalous nucleotide sharing. Held by TCRdb, this immuneACCESS table contains in-frame sequences only and omits some clones. Under half of the omission traces to an unresolved V gene where checked; the cause of the rest is unknown. That table is the source of V, J and clone size, and D and trimming were worked out from the DNA. This sample is represented by approximately 98,000 clones; around 75% of them were singletons. In total, the top ten clones hold approximately 10% of the sample.

The cohort consisted of 650 to 700 healthy bone marrow donors. At the time of sampling, every cohort member was nominally healthy, though immune exposures that went unrecorded were likely present. The donor tested CMV seropositive and was one of the 289 seropositive cohort members. Each donor provided a peripheral blood sample, and peripheral blood mononuclear cells were used for TCR beta sequencing. Genomic DNA extraction from the blood cell samples was performed with the Qiagen DNeasy Blood Extraction Kit. V is reduced by 4 bases and J by 0 bases, leaving a spacing of 3 bases between them. The cysteine opens and the phenylalanine closes a CDR3 of 11 amino acids. Only the CDR3 part of the read is kept: 33 bases, read in frame from the first base. CDR1 is given as DFQATT and CDR2 as SNEGSKA, both from the germline V gene (reference sequence).

The TCR was taken from a man younger than 35 in good health and CMV-seropositive. The sequenced sample was PBMCs. Recombination linked TRBV20-1 to TRBJ2-5; the D gene remains uncertain. In nucleotide form, the sequence is TGCAGTGCTAACAACCAAGAGACCCAGTACTTC. This is translated as CSANNQETQYF.